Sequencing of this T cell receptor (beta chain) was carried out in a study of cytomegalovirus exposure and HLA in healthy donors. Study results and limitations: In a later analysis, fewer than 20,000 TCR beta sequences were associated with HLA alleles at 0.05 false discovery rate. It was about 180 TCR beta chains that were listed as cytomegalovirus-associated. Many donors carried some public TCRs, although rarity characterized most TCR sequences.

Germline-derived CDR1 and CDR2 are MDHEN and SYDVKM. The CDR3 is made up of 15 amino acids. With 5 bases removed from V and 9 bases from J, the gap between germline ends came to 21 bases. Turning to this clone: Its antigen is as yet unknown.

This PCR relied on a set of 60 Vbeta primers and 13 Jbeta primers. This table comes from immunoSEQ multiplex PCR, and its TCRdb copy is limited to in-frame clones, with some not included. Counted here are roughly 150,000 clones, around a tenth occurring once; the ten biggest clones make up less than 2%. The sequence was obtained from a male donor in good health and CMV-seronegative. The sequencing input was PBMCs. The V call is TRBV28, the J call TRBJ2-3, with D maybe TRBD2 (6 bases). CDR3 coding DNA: TGTGCCAGCAGTGGGGGACTCAATCCCTCTTGGACGCAGTATTTT. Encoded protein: CASSGGLNPSWTQYF.